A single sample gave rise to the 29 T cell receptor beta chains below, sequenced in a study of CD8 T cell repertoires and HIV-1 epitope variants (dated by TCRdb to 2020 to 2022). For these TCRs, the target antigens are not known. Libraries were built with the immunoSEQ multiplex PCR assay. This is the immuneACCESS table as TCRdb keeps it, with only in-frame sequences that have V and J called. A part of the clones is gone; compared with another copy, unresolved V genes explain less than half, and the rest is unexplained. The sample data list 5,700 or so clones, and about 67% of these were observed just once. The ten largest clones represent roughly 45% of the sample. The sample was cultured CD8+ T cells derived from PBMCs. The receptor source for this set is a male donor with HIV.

The CDR3 loop reads CASSEARVGTDTQYF. CDR3 coding DNA: TGTGCCAGCAGTGAAGCAAGGGTAGGCACAGATACGCAGTATTTT. J is TRBJ2-3 and V is TRBV6-1; D ambiguous. Germline lookup yields CDR1 MNHNS and CDR2 SASEGT. Trimming cost V 0 bases and J 1 base, with 8 bases left between them. CDR3 length equals 15 residues.

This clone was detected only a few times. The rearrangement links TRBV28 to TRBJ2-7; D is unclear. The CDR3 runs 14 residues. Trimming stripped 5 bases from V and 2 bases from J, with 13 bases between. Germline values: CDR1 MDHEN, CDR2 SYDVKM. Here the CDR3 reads CASSPRTVAYEQYF. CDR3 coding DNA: TGTGCCAGCAGTCCCCGGACCGTTGCCTACGAGCAGTACTTC.

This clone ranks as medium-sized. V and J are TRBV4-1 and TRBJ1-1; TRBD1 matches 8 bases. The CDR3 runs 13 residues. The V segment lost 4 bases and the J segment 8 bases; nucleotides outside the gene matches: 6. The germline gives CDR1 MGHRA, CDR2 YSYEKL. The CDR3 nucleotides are TGCGCCAGCAGCCGTTTACAGGGGGAGGAAGCTTTCTTT. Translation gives CASSRLQGEEAFF.

The CDR3 sequence: CASSLGQGNEQFF. The CDR3 DNA reads TGTGCCAGCAGCCTTGGACAGGGTAATGAGCAGTTCTTC. The rearrangement uses TRBV9 and TRBJ2-1; 8 bases fit TRBD1. The CDR3 consists of 13 residues. The germline gives CDR1 SGDLS, CDR2 YYNGEE. The V gene end was trimmed by 4 bases and the J gene end by 7 bases; junction bases not matched to a gene: 4.

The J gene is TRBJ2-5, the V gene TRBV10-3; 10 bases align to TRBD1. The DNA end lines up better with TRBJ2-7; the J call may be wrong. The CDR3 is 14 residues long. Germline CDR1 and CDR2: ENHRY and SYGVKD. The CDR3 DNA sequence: TGTGCCATCAGTGTGGGAGGACAGGGGGGCGAGCAGTACTTC. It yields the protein CAISVGGQGGEQYF.

Here the CDR3 DNA reads TGTGCCAGCAGCTTTTCCACAGGCCGGGCGGCCTTTAATTCACCCCTCCACTTT. Its translation: CASSFSTGRAAFNSPLHF. V and J are TRBV5-4 and TRBJ1-6; tentatively, D is TRBD1 (5 bases). Germline-derived CDR1 and CDR2 are SGHNT and YYREEE (reference sequence). The CDR3 is 18 residues long. Trimming took off 2 bases at V and 6 bases at J, with 21 bases between the two ends.

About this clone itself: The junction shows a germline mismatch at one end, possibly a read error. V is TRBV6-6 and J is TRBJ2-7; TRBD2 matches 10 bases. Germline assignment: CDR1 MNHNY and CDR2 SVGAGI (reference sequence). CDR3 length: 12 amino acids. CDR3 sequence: CASSFASGRTHF. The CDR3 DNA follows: TGTGCCAGCAGTTTTGCTAGCGGGAGAACGCACTTC.

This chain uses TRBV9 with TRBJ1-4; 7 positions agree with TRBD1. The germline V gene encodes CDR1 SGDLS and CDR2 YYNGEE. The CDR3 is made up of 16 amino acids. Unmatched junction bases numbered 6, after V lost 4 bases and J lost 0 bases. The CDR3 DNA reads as TGTGCCAGCAGCCCCTTGGGACAGACAACTAATGAAAAACTGTTTTTT. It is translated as CASSPLGQTTNEKLFF.

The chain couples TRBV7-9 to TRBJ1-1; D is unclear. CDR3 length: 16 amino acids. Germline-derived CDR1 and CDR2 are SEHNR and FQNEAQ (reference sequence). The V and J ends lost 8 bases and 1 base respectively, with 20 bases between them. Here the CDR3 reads CASGPNTAGPNTEAFF. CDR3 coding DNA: TGTGCCAGCGGACCGAACACGGCAGGACCGAACACTGAAGCTTTCTTT.

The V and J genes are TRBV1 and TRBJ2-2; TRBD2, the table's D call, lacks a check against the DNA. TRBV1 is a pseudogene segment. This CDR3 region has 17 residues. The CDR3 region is CTSSQGSGGQDTGELFF. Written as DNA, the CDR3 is TGCACCAGCAGCCAAGGTTCGGGGGGGCAGGACACCGGGGAGCTGTTTTTT.

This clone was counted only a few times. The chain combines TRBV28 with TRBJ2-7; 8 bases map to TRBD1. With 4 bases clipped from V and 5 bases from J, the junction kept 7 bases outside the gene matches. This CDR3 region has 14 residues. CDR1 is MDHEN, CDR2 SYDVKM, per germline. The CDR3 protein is CASSSLQGGDEQYF. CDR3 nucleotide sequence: TGTGCCAGCAGTTCTTTACAGGGGGGCGACGAGCAGTACTTC.

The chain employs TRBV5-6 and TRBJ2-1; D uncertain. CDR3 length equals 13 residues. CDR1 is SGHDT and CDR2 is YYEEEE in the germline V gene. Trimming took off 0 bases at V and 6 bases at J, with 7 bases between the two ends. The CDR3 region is CASSLVQANEQFF. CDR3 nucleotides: TGTGCCAGCAGCTTGGTGCAGGCCAATGAGCAGTTCTTC.

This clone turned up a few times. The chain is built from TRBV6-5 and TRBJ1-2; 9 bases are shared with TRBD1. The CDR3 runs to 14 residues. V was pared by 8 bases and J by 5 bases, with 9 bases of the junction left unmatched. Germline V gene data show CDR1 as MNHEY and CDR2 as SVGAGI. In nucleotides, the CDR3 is TGTGCCAGCGGGCGGACAGGGGAAGGGTATGGCTACACCTTC. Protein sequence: CASGRTGEGYGYTF.

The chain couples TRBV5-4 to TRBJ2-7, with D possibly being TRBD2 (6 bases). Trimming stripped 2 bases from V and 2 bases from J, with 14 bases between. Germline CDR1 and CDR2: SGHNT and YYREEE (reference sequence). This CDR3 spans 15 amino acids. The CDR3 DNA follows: TGTGCCAGCAGCTTTATGGGGGGACCGACCTACGAGCAGTACTTC. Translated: CASSFMGGPTYEQYF.

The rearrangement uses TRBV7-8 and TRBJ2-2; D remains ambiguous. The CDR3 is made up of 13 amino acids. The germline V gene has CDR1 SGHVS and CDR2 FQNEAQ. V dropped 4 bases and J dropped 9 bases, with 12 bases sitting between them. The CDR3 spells CASSSKGLRELFF. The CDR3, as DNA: TGTGCCAGCAGCTCCAAAGGTCTGAGGGAGCTGTTTTTT.

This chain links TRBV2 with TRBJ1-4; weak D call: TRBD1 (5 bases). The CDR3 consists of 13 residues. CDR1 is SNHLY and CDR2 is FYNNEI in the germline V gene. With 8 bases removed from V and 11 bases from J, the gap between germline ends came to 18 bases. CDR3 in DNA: TGTGCCAGCCTCTTGGACACACATGGCAAACTGTTTTTT. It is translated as CASLLDTHGKLFF.

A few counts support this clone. CDR3 in amino acids: CASSGETGELFF. For the CDR3, the DNA is TGTGCCAGTAGTGGTGAGACCGGGGAGCTGTTTTTT. V usage is TRBV19 and J usage is TRBJ2-2; no firm D call. Per germline, CDR1 LNHDA and CDR2 SQIVND (reference sequence). CDR3 length: 12 residues. With 5 bases removed from V and 5 bases from J, the gap between germline ends came to 6 bases.

The CDR3 loop is CASSQGGLAGNEQYF. The CDR3 coding sequence is TGCGCCAGCAGCCAAGGCGGACTAGCGGGGAACGAGCAGTACTTC. The genes are TRBV4-1 and TRBJ2-7; 12 bases are a match to TRBD2. Per germline, CDR1 MGHRA and CDR2 YSYEKL. V lost 1 base to trimming and J lost 5 bases; unmatched junction nucleotides: 3. This CDR3 contains 15 residues.

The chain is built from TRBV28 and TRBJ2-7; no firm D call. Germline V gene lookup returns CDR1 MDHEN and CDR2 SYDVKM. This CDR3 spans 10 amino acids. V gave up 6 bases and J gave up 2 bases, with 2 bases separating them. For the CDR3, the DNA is TGTGCCAGCAGCGCCTACGAGCAGTACTTC. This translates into CASSAYEQYF.

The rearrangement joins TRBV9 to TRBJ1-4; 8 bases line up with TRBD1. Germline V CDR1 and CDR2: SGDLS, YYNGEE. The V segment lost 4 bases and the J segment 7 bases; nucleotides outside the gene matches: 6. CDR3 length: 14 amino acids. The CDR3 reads CASSLDRAAEKLFF. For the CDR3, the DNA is TGTGCCAGCAGCTTGGACAGGGCTGCTGAAAAACTGTTTTTT.

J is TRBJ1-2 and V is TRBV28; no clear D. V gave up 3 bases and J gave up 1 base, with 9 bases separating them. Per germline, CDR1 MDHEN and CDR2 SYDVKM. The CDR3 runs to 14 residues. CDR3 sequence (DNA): TGTGCCAGCAGTTTCCCCGATGGTAACTATGGCTACACCTTC. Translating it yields CASSFPDGNYGYTF.

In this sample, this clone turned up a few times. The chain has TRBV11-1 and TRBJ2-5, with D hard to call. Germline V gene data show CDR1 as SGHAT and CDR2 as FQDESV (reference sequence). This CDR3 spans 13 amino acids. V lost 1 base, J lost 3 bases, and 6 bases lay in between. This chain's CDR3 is CASSLEDEETQYF. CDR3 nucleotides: TGTGCCAGCAGCTTAGAAGATGAAGAGACCCAGTACTTC.

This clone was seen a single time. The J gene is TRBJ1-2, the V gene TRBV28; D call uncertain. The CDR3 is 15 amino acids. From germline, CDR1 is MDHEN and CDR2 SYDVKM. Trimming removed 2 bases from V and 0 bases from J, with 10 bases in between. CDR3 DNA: TGTGCCAGCAGTTTAGTCACGGAGGCTAACTATGGCTACACCTTC. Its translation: CASSLVTEANYGYTF.

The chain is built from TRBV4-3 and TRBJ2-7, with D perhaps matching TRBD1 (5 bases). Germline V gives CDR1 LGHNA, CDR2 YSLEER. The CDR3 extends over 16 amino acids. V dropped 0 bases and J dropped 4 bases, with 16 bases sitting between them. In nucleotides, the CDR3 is TGCGCCAGCAGCCAAGAGGCGGACACGCTAATTTACGAGCAGTACTTC. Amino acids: CASSQEADTLIYEQYF.

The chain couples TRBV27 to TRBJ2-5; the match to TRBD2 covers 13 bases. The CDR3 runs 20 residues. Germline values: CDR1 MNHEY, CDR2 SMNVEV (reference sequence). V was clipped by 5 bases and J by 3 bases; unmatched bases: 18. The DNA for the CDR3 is TGTGCCAGCAGTCCGAAGAGACCGGGACTAGCGGGACCAACAAAAGAGACCCAGTACTTC. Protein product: CASSPKRPGLAGPTKETQYF.

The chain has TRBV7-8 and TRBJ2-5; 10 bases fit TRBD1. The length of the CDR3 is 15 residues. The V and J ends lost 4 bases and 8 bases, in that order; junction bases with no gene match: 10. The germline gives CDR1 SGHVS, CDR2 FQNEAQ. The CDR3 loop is CASSSRQGARATQYF. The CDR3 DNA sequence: TGTGCCAGCAGCTCAAGACAGGGGGCAAGGGCTACCCAGTACTTC.

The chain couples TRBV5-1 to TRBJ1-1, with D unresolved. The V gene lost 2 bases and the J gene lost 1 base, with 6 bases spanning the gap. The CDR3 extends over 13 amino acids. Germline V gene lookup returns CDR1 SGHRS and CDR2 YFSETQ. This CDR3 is CASSLLENTEAFF. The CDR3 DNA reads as TGCGCCAGCAGCTTATTAGAGAACACTGAAGCTTTCTTT.

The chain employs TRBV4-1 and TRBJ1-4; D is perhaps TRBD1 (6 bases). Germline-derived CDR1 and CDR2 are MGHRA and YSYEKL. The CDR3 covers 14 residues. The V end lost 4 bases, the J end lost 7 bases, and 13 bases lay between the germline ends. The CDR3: CASSPRGGIEKLFF. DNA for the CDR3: TGCGCCAGCAGCCCAAGGGGGGGGATTGAAAAACTGTTTTTT.

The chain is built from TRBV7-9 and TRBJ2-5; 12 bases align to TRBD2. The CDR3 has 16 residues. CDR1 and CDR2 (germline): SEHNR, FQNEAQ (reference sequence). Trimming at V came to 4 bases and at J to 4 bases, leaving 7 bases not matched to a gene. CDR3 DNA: TGTGCCAGCAGCTCACCGGGACTAGCGGGTCGAGAGACCCAGTACTTC. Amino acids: CASSSPGLAGRETQYF.